The rows below give T cell receptor beta chains drawn from one sample of a study of CD8+ T cells in alopecia areata. The assay was immunoSEQ multiplex PCR, and TCRdb's table has in-frame clones only and misses some. The sample contains about 180,000 clones, 40% to 65% of which appear only once. Sequencing used CD8+ T cells sorted from blood, obtained at week 52, from a patient treated with tofacitinib. These receptors came from a human donor with alopecia areata. Each CDR3 is given with its conserved first and last residue. A D gene is named only where the DNA matches it firmly. Where a row states a size, it is once, few, many or the class of an expanded clone; other rows omit it.

clone size	D gene	V gene	J gene	CDR3 protein	CDR3 DNA
.	.	TRBV30	TRBJ2-7	CACTSGPRGIQNYEQYF	TGTGCCTGTACCTCGGGACCGAGAGGGATTCAGAACTACGAGCAGTACTTC
few	.	TRBV5-1	TRBJ1-1	CASSQRPQGGNTEAFF	TGCGCCAGCAGCCAACGCCCCCAAGGAGGGAACACTGAAGCTTTCTTT
.	TRBD1	TRBV5-4	TRBJ1-6	CASSGQGNINSPLHF	TGTGCCAGCAGCGGACAGGGAAATATCAATTCACCCCTCCACTTT
few	.	TRBV6-1	TRBJ2-7	CASSENPGESSYEQYF	TGTGCCAGCAGTGAAAATCCGGGCGAAAGCTCCTACGAGCAGTACTTC
.	TRBD1	TRBV5-1	TRBJ2-5	CASSSQGQGLETQYF	TGCGCCAGCAGCTCCCAGGGACAGGGGCTGGAGACCCAGTACTTC
.	.	TRBV7-3	TRBJ2-5	CASSLIGGLQETQYF	TGTGCCAGCAGCTTAATCGGGGGCCTCCAAGAGACCCAGTACTTC
.	TRBD1	TRBV27	TRBJ2-7	CASSTSPGTGVSYEQYF	TGTGCCAGCAGTACATCACCCGGGACAGGGGTCTCCTACGAGCAGTACTTC
.	.	TRBV29-1	TRBJ2-5	CSGKGLQETQYF	TGCAGCGGGAAGGGTCTACAAGAGACCCAGTACTTC
.	.	TRBV27	TRBJ1-6	CASSPLGDSPLHF	TGTGCCAGCAGTCCCCTGGGGGATTCACCCCTCCACTTT
.	.	TRBV7-9	TRBJ1-4	CASSQLEGKNEKLFF	TGTGCCAGCAGCCAGCTGGAGGGAAAGAATGAAAAACTGTTTTTT
few	.	TRBV7-8	TRBJ1-5	CASSSYFPDGSNQPQHF	TGTGCCAGCAGCTCCTACTTCCCCGACGGTAGCAATCAGCCCCAGCATTTT
few	.	TRBV5-6	TRBJ2-6	CASSWDGVSGANVLTF	TGTGCCAGCAGCTGGGACGGAGTCTCTGGGGCCAACGTCCTGACTTTC
few	.	TRBV7-2	TRBJ2-5	CASSAALQETQYF	TGTGCCAGCAGCGCCGCTCTTCAAGAGACCCAGTACTTC
.	.	TRBV30	TRBJ1-1	CAWSVLANTEAFF	TGTGCCTGGAGTGTGTTAGCGAACACTGAAGCTTTCTTT
few	.	TRBV27	TRBJ2-7	CASSLRDGITYEQYF	TGTGCCAGCAGTCTCCGGGACGGAATAACCTACGAGCAGTACTTC
.	.	TRBV30	TRBJ2-2	CAWRGPEHPNTGELFF	TGTGCCTGGAGAGGGCCCGAGCACCCGAACACCGGGGAGCTGTTTTTT
few	.	TRBV2	TRBJ2-5	CASTEHGLQETQYF	TGTGCCAGCACCGAGCATGGGCTGCAAGAGACCCAGTACTTC
.	.	TRBV29-1	TRBJ1-1	CSARVWNTEAFF	TGCAGCGCCAGGGTTTGGAACACTGAAGCTTTCTTT
few	.	TRBV29-1	TRBJ2-2	CSVPGATGELFF	TGCAGCGTTCCAGGGGCCACCGGGGAGCTGTTTTTT
.	.	TRBV7-2	TRBJ1-2	CASSFSLGGYTF	TGTGCCAGCAGCTTTAGCCTAGGGGGCTACACCTTC
.	TRBD1	TRBV18	TRBJ2-1	CASSLLGGQVSYNEQFF	TGTGCCAGCTCCCTGCTAGGAGGACAGGTCTCCTACAATGAGCAGTTCTTC
.	TRBD1	TRBV5-1	TRBJ2-7	CASSLGETGVPYEQYF	TGCGCCAGCAGCCTTGGGGAGACAGGGGTGCCCTACGAGCAGTACTTC
.	.	TRBV5-1	TRBJ2-3	CASSDSRRASTNTQYF	TGCGCCAGCAGCGATTCTAGAAGGGCCAGCACAAATACGCAGTATTTT
.	.	TRBV4-2	TRBJ2-7	CASSILGTDAYEQYF	TGTGCCAGCAGCATACTCGGGACGGATGCCTACGAGCAGTACTTC